The 2 T cell receptor beta chains in this list originate from one sample, sequenced in a study of cytomegalovirus exposure and HLA in healthy donors. PCR was performed using 60 Vbeta and 13 Jbeta primers. Repertoires were generated with immunoSEQ multiplex PCR, while TCRdb's copy carries only in-frame clones and drops some. The data contain about 180,000 clones, about three quarters of them seen just once; the ten biggest clones take up 1.5% to 2%. The material sequenced was PBMCs. The source is a man aged 18 to 30 in good health and CMV-seronegative.

V is TRBV2 and J is TRBJ1-6; perhaps TRBD1 as D (6 bases). CDR3 length: 12 residues. V was shortened by 7 bases and J by 9 bases, with 10 bases between the two germline ends. The germline gives CDR1 SNHLY, CDR2 FYNNEI. The CDR3 spells CASNREGSPLHF. The CDR3 DNA follows: TGTGCCAGCAACAGGGAAGGTTCACCCCTCCACTTT.

The V call is TRBV6-5, the J call TRBJ1-2; TRBD1 is a possible D gene (6 bases). Germline CDR1 and CDR2: MNHEY and SVGAGI. The CDR3 totals 16 residues. Trimming cost V 2 bases and J 4 bases, with 17 bases left between them. CDR3 region: CASSYPPRGTIYGYTF. The CDR3 DNA sequence: TGTGCCAGCAGTTACCCCCCGCGGGGGACAATCTATGGCTACACCTTC.